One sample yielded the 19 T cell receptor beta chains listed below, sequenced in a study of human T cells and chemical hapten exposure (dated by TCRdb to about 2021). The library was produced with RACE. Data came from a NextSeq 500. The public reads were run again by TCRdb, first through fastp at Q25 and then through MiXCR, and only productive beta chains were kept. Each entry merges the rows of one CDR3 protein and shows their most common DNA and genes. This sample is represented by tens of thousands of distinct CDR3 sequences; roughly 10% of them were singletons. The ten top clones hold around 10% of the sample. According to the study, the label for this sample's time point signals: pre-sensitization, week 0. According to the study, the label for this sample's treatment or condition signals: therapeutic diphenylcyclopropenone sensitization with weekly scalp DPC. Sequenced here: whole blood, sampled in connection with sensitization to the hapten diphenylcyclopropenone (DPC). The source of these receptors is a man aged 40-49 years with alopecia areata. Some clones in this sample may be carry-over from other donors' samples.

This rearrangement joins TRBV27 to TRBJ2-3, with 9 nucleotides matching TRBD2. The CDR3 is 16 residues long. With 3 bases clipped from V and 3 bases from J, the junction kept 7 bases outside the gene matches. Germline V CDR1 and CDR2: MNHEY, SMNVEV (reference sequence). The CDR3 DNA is TGTGCCAGCAGTTTCCGCGGGAGGGGCGGTACAGATACGCAGTATTTT. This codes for CASSFRGRGGTDTQYF.

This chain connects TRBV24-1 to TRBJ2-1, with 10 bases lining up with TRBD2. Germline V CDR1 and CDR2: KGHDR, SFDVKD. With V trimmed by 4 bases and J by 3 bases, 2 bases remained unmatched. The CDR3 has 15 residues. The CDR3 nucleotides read TGTGCCACCAGTGAACGACTAGCGGGCTACAATGAGCAGTTCTTC. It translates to CATSERLAGYNEQFF.

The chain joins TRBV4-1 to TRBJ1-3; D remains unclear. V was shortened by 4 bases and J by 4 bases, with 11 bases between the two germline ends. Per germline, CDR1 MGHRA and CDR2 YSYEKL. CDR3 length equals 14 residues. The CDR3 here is CASSLTSSGNTIYF. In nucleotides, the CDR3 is TGCGCCAGCAGCCTTACTAGTTCCGGAAACACCATATATTTT.

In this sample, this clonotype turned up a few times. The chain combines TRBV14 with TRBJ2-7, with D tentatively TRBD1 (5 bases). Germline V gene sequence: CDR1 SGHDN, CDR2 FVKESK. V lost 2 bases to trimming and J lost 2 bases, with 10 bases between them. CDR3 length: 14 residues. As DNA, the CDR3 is TGTGCCAGCAGCCAATGGGTAGGGGCCTACGAGCAGTACTTC. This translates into CASSQWVGAYEQYF.

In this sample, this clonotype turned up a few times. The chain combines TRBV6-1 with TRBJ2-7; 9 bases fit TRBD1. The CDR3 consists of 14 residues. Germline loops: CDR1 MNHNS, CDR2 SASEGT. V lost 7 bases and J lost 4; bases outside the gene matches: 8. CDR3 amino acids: CASNNPGQGYEQYF. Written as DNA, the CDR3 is TGTGCCAGCAATAATCCGGGACAGGGTTACGAGCAGTACTTC.

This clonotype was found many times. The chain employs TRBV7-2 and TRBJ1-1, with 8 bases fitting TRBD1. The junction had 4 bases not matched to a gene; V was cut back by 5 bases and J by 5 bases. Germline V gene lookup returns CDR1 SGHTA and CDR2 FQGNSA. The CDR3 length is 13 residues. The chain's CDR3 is CASSHNRGTEAFF. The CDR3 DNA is TGTGCCAGCAGCCACAACAGGGGGACTGAAGCTTTCTTT.

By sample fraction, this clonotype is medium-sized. The CDR3 protein is CASSLVGGLPTEAFF. CDR3 nucleotides: TGTGCCAGCAGTTTAGTAGGGGGGCTCCCCACTGAAGCTTTCTTT. The gene calls are TRBV28 and TRBJ1-1; D possibly corresponds to TRBD1 (6 bases). This CDR3 is built from 15 residues. Between the trimmed V and J ends, which lost 2 bases and 4 bases, there was a span of 14 bases. Germline CDR1 reads MDHEN; CDR2 reads SYDVKM.

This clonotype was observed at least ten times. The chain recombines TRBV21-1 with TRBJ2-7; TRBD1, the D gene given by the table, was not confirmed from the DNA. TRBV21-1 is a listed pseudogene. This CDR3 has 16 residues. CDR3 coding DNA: TGTGCCAGCAGACGCTTCAAGGGGCGGGATGCTGGCGAGCAGTACTTC. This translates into CASRRFKGRDAGEQYF.

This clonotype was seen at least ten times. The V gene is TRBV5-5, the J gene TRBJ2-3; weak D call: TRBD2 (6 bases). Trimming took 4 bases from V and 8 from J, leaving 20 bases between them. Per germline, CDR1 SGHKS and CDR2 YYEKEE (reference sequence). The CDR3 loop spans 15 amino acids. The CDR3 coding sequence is TGTGCCAGCAGCCCCGCGGGCGCGGGGCGTCGTACGCAGTATTTT. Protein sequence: CASSPAGAGRRTQYF.

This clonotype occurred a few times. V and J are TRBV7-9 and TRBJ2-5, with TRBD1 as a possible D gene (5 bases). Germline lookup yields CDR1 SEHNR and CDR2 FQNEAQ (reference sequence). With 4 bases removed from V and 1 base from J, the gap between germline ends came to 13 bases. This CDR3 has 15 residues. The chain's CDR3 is CASSSRAVLQETQYF. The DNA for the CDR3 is TGTGCCAGCAGCTCCAGGGCGGTACTCCAAGAGACCCAGTACTTC.

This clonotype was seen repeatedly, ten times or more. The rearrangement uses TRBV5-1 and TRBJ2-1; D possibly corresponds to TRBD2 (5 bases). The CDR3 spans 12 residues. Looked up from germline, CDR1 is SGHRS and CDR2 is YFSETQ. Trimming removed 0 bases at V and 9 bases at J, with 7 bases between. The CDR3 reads CASSLVEGEQFF. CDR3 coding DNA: TGCGCCAGCAGCTTGGTTGAGGGTGAGCAGTTCTTC.

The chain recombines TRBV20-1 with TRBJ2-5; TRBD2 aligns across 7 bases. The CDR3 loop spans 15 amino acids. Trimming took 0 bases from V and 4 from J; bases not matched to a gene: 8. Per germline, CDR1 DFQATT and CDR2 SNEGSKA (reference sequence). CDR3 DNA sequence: TGCAGTGCTAGAGAAGGGGAGTGGGAGGGAGAGACCCAGTACTTC. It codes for CSAREGEWEGETQYF.

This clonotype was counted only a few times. The CDR3 loop reads CASRGGSGEQYF. The CDR3 DNA sequence: TGCGCCAGCAGAGGCGGGAGTGGGGAGCAGTACTTC. This chain joins TRBV10-2 and TRBJ2-7; 7 nucleotides agree with TRBD2. CDR3 length: 12 amino acids. Germline V gene sequence: CDR1 WSHSY, CDR2 SAAADI. With 6 bases clipped from V and 7 bases from J, the junction kept 6 bases outside the gene matches.

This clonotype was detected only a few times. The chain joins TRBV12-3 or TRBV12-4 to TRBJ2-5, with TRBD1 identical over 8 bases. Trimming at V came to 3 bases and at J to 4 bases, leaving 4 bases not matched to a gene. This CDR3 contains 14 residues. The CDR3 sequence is CASSLGQDLETQYF. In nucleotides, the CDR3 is TGTGCCAGCAGTTTGGGACAGGATCTAGAGACCCAGTACTTC.

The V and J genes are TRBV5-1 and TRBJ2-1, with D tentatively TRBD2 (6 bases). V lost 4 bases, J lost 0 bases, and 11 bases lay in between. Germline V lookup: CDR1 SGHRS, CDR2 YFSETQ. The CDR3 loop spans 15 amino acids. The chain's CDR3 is CASSPTGSSYNEQFF. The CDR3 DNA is TGCGCCAGCAGCCCCACCGGGAGCTCCTACAATGAGCAGTTCTTC.

The CDR3 DNA reads as TGCAGTGCTAGTAGGCAGGGGGCGGGCGAGCAGTACTTC. Protein product: CSASRQGAGEQYF. The V call is TRBV20-1, the J call TRBJ2-7, with TRBD1 matching over 8 bases. Germline assignment: CDR1 DFQATT and CDR2 SNEGSKA (reference sequence). The CDR3 covers 13 residues. V shed 3 bases and J 6 bases; nucleotides not matched to a gene: 7.

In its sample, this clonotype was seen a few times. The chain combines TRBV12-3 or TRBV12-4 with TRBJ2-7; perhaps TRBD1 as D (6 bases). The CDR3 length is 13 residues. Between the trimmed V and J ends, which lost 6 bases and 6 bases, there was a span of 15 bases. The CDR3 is CASSQTQGAEQYF. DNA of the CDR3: TGTGCCAGCAGCCAGACACAGGGCGCCGAGCAGTACTTC.

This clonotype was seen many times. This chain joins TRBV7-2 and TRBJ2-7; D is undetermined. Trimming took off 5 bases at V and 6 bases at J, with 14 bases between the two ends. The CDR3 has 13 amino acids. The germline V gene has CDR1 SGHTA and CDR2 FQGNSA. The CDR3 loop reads CASSPAAASEQYF. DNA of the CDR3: TGTGCCAGCAGCCCAGCCGCGGCGTCCGAGCAGTACTTC. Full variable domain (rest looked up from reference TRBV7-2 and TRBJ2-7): GAGVSQSPSNKVTEKGKDVELRCDPISGHTALYWYRQSLGQGLEFLIYFQGNSAPDKSGLPSDRFSAERTGGSVSTLTIQRTQQEDSAVYLCASSPAAASEQYFGPGTRLTVT.

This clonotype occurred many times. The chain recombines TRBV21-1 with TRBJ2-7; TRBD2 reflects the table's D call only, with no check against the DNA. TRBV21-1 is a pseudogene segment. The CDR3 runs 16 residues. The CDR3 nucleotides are TGTGCCAGCAGCAAAATTGGCAGCGGGAGGGCCTTCGAGCAGTACTTC. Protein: CASSKIGSGRAFEQYF.